One T cell receptor beta chain is described in this entry. This specimen comes from a study of beta chain features in type 1 diabetes. Germline V gives CDR1 MNHNY, CDR2 SVGAGI (reference sequence). V gave up 3 bases and J gave up 5 bases, with 8 bases separating them. The CDR3 loop spans 13 amino acids. The sequenced template was cDNA made from the entire isolated RNA. Sequencing was performed with immunoSEQ multiplex PCR; in TCRdb, only in-frame clones are kept and a portion is missing. The table includes some 500,000 clones, about an eighth detected once. The sequenced sample was naive CD4+ T cells from blood. The genes are TRBV6-6 and TRBJ2-1; D possibly uses TRBD1 or TRBD2 (6 bases each). This receptor was identified in a woman between 18 and 29 years old in good health. The CDR3 DNA follows: TGTGCCAGCAGTTATAGGGGGGACAATGAGCAGTTCTTC. Residues: CASSYRGDNEQFF.